This T cell receptor (beta chain) originates from a study of cytomegalovirus exposure and HLA in healthy donors. Study in general: Researchers previously reported finding 90 million to 130 million unique TCR beta sequences from 170 million or so T cells.

The CDR3 is 14 amino acids. Germline assignment: CDR1 SGDLS and CDR2 YYNGEE. Trimming cost V 5 bases and J 0 bases, with 9 bases left between them. For this clone: The antigen is unknown.

This PCR relied on a set of 60 Vbeta primers and 13 Jbeta primers. Repertoires were generated with immunoSEQ multiplex PCR, while TCRdb's copy carries only in-frame clones and drops some. The repertoire holds 130,000 or so clones, with 75% as singletons. Study-level findings and limits: Cytomegalovirus association was listed for approximately 150 TCR beta chains. It was confirmed in vitro that a few of the CMV-associated chains were specific for CMV antigens.

The sequenced sample consisted of PBMCs. The clonotype was recovered from a man aged 35-49 years in good health and CMV-seronegative. The chain recombines TRBV9 with TRBJ1-3; D gene ambiguous. The CDR3 here is CASRPNYSGNTIYF. CDR3 DNA: TGTGCCAGCAGGCCGAACTACTCTGGAAACACCATATATTTT.